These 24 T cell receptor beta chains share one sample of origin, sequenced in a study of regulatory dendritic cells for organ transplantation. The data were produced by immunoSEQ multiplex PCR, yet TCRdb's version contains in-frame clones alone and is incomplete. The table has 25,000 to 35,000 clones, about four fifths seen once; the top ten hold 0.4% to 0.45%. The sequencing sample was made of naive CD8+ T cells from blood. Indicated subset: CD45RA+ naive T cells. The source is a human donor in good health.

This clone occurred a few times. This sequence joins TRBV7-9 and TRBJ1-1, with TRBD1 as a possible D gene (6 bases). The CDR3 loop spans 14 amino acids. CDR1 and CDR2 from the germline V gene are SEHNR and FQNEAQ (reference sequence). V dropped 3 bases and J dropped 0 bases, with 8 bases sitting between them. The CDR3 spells CASSFRDMNTEAFF. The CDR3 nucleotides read TGTGCCAGCAGCTTCCGGGACATGAACACTGAAGCTTTCTTT.

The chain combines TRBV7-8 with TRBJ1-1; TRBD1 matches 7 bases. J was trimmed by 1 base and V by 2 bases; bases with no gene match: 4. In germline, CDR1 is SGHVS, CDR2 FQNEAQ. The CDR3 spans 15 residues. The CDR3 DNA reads TGTGCCAGCAGCTTAAACAGGGGCCCGAACACTGAAGCTTTCTTT. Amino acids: CASSLNRGPNTEAFF.

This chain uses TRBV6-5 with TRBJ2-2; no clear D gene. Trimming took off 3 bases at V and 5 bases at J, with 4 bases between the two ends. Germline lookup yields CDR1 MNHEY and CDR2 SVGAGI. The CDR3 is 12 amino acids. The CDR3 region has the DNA TGTGCCAGCAGTTATTCTACCGGGGAGCTGTTTTTT. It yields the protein CASSYSTGELFF.

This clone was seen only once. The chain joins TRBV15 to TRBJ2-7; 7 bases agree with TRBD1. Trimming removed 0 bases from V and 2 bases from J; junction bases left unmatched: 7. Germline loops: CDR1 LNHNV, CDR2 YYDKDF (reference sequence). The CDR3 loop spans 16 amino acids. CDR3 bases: TGTGCCACCAGCAGAGATTTAGGGGACAGTCCCTACGAGCAGTACTTC. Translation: CATSRDLGDSPYEQYF.

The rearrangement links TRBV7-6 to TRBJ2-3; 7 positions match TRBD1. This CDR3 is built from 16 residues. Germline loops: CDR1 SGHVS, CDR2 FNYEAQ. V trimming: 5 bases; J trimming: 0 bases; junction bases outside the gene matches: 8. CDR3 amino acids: CASSPGTVPSTDTQYF. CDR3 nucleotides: TGTGCCAGCAGCCCCGGGACAGTCCCTAGCACAGATACGCAGTATTTT.

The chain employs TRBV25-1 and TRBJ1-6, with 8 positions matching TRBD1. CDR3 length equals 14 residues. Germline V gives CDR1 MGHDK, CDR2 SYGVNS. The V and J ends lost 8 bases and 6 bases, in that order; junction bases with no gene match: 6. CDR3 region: CASGGDRRNSPLHF. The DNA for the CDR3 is TGTGCCAGCGGCGGGGACAGGCGTAATTCACCCCTCCACTTT. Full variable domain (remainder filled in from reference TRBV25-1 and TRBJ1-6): EADIYQTPRYLVIGTGKKITLECSQTMGHDKMYWYQQDPGMELHLIHYSYGVNSTEKGDLSSESTVSRIRTEHFPLTLESARPSHTSQYLCASGGDRRNSPLHFGNGTRLTVT.

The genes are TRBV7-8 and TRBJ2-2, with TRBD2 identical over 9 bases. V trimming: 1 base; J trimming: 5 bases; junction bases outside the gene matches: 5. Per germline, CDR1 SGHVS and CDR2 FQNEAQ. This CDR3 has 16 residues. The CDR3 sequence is CASSLVGGGATGELFF. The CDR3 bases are TGTGCCAGCAGCTTAGTTGGCGGGGGGGCGACCGGGGAGCTGTTTTTT.

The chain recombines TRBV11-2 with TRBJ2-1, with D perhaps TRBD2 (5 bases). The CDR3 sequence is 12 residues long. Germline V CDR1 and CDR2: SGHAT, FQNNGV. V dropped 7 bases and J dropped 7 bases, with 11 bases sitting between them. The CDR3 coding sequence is TGTGCCAGCAAGCTCGAGGGAAATGAGCAGTTCTTC. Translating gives CASKLEGNEQFF.

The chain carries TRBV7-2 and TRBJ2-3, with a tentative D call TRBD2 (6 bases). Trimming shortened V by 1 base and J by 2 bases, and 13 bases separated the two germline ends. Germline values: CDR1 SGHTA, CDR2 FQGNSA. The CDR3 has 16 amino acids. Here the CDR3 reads CASSLEAGGITDTQYF. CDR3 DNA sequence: TGTGCCAGCAGCTTAGAGGCGGGCGGGATCACAGATACGCAGTATTTT. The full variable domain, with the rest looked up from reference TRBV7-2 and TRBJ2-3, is GAGVSQSPSNKVTEKGKDVELRCDPISGHTALYWYRQSLGQGLEFLIYFQGNSAPDKSGLPSDRFSAERTGGSVSTLTIQRTQQEDSAVYLCASSLEAGGITDTQYFGPGTRLTVL.

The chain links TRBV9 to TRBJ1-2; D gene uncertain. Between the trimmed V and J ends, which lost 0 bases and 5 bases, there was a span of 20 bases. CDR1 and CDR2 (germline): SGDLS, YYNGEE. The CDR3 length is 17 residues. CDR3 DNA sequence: TGTGCCAGCAGCGTAGGGGAGGAGGAGGTTCGGCTATATGGCTACACCTTC. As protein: CASSVGEEEVRLYGYTF. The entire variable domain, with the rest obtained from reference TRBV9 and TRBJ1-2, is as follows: DSGVTQTPKHLITATGQRVTLRCSPRSGDLSVYWYQQSLDQGLQFLIQYYNGEERAKGNILERFSAQQFPDLHSELNLSSLELGDSALYFCASSVGEEEVRLYGYTFGSGTRLTVV.

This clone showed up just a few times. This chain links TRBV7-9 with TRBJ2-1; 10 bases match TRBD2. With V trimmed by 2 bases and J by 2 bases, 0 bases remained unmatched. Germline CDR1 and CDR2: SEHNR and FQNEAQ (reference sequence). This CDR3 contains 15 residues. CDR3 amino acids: CASSLTSGAYNEQFF. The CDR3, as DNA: TGTGCCAGCAGCTTAACTAGCGGGGCCTACAATGAGCAGTTCTTC.

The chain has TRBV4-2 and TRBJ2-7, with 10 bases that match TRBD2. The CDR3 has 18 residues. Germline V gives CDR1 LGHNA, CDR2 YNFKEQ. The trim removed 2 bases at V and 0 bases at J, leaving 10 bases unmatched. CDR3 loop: CASSQNLPLAGVSYEQYF. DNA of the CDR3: TGTGCCAGCAGCCAAAACCTCCCCCTAGCGGGGGTCTCCTACGAGCAGTACTTC.

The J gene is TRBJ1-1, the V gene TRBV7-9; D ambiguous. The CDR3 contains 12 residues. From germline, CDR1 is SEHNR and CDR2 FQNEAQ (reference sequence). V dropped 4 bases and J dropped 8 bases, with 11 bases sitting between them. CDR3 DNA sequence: TGTGCCAGCAGCTCCGGGAGCCTCGAAGCTTTCTTT. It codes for CASSSGSLEAFF.

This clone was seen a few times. The CDR3 DNA reads TGTGCCAGCAGTACCGGACAGGGAGGCACAGATACGCAGTATTTT. It translates to CASSTGQGGTDTQYF. The genes are TRBV6-5 and TRBJ2-3; 8 bases agree with TRBD1. This CDR3 is built from 15 residues. Germline V gene lookup returns CDR1 MNHEY and CDR2 SVGAGI. With V trimmed by 5 bases and J by 1 base, 5 bases remained unmatched.

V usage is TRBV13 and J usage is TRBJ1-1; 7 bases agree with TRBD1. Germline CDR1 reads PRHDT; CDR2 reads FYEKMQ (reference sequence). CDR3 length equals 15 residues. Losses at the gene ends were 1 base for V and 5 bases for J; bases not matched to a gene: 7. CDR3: CASSLEEGALTEAFF. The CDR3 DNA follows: TGTGCCAGCAGCTTAGAGGAGGGGGCGCTGACTGAAGCTTTCTTT.

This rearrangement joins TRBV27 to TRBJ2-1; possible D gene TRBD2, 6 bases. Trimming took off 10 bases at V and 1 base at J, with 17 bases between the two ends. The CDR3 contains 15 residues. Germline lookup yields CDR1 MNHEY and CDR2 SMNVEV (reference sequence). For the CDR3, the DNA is TGTGCCACCAGCTTGTCTCGGGGGTCCTACAATGAGCAGTTCTTC. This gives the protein CATSLSRGSYNEQFF.

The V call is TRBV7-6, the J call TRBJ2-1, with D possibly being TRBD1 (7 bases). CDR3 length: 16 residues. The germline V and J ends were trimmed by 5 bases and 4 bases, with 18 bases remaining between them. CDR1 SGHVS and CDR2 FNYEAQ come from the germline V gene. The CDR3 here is CASSQVQGTSYNEQFF. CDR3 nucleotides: TGTGCCAGCAGCCAAGTACAGGGGACTTCTTACAATGAGCAGTTCTTC.

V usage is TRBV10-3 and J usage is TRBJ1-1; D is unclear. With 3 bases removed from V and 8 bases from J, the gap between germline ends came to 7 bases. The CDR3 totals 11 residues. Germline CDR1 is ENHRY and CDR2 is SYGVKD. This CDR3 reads CAISDAVEAFF. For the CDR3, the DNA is TGTGCCATCAGTGACGCGGTAGAAGCTTTCTTT.

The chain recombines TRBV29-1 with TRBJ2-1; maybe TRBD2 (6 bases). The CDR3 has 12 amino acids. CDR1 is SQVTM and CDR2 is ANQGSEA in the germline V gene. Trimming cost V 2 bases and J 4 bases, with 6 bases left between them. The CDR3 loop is CSVEREYNEQFF. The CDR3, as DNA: TGCAGCGTTGAACGGGAGTACAATGAGCAGTTCTTC.

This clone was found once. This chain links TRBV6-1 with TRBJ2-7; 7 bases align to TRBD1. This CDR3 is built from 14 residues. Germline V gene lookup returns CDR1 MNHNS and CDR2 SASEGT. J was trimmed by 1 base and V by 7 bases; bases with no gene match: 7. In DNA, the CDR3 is TGTGCCAGCATTGACAGGGAACAGTCCTACGAGCAGTACTTC. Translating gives CASIDREQSYEQYF.

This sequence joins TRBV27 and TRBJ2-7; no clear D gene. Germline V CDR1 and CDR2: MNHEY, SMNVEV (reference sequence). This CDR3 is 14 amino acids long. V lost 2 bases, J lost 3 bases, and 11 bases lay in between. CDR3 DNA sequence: TGTGCCAGCAGTTTAGCTCCCGCGTACTACGAGCAGTACTTC. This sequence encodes CASSLAPAYYEQYF.

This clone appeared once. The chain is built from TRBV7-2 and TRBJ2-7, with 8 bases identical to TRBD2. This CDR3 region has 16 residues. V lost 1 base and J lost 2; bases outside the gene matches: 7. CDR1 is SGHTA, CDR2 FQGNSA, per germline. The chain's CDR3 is CASSLGVAGITYEQYF. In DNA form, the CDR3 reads TGTGCCAGCAGCTTAGGAGTAGCGGGAATCACCTACGAGCAGTACTTC.

CDR3 loop: CASTDTWNTEAFF. Written as DNA, the CDR3 is TGTGCCAGCACCGATACATGGAACACTGAAGCTTTCTTT. The V call is TRBV5-4, the J call TRBJ1-1; D not resolved. CDR1 SGHNT and CDR2 YYREEE come from the germline V gene (reference sequence). The CDR3 has 13 residues. Trimming stripped 6 bases from V and 1 base from J, with 10 bases between.

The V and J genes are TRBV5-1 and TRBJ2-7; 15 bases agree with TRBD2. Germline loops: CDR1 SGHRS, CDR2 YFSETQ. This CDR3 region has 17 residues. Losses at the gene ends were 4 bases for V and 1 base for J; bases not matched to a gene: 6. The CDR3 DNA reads TGCGCCAGCAGCCCTCGGACTAGCGGGGGGGGTTCCTACGAGCAGTACTTC. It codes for CASSPRTSGGGSYEQYF.